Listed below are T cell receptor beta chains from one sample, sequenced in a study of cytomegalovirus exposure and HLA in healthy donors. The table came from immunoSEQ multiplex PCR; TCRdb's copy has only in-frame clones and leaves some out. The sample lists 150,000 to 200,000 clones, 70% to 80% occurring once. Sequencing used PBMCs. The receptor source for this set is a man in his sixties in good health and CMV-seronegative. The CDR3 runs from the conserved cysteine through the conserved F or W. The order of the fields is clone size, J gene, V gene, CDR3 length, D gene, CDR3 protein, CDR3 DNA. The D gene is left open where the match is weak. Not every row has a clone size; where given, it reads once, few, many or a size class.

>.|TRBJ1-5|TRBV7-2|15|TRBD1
CASSLGQGINQPQHF
TGTGCCAGCAGCTTAGGACAGGGAATCAATCAGCCCCAGCATTTT
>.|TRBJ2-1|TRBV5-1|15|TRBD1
CASSSGQGTYNEQFF
TGCGCCAGCAGCTCCGGACAGGGTACCTACAATGAGCAGTTCTTC
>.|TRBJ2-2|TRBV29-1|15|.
CSVEDPSGAPGELFF
TGCAGCGTTGAAGATCCGTCAGGGGCGCCCGGGGAGCTGTTTTTT
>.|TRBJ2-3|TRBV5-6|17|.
CASSDKTLPPSTDTQYF
TGTGCCAGCAGCGATAAAACACTACCCCCTAGCACAGATACGCAGTATTTT
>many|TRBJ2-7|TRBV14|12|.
CASSPRTYEQYF
TGTGCCAGCAGCCCGCGGACCTACGAGCAGTACTTC
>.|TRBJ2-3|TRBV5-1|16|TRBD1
CASSFTGTGGTDTQYF
TGCGCCAGCAGCTTCACTGGGACAGGGGGCACAGATACGCAGTATTTT
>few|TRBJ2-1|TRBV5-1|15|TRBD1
CASSLRQGSYNEQFF
TGCGCCAGCAGCTTACGACAGGGCTCCTACAATGAGCAGTTCTTC
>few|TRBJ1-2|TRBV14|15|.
CASSQAEGVNYGYTF
TGTGCCAGCAGCCAAGCCGAGGGGGTGAACTATGGCTACACCTTC
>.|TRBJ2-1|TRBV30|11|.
CAWSGEVEQFF
TGTGCCTGGAGTGGGGAGGTTGAGCAGTTCTTC
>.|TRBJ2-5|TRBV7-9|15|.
CASSLYGRGQETQYF
TGTGCCAGCAGCTTATATGGTCGGGGTCAAGAGACCCAGTACTTC
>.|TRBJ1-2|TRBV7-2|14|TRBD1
CASSDRRTGIIYTF
TGTGCCAGCAGCGATCGCCGGACAGGGATAATCTACACCTTC
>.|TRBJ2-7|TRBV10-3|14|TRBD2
CAIRAGTSGYEQYF
TGTGCCATCAGGGCCGGGACTAGCGGCTACGAGCAGTACTTC
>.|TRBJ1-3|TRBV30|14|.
CAWSAGISGNTIYF
TGTGCCTGGAGTGCAGGTATCTCTGGAAACACCATATATTTT
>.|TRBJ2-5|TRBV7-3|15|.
CASSSQGGRQETQYF
TGTGCCAGCAGCTCACAGGGAGGGAGGCAAGAGACCCAGTACTTC
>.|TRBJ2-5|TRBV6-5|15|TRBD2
CASSYWEGNQETQYF
TGTGCCAGCAGTTACTGGGAGGGGAATCAAGAGACCCAGTACTTC
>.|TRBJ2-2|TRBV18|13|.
CASSPASTGELFF
TGTGCCAGCTCACCGGCCTCGACCGGGGAGCTGTTTTTT
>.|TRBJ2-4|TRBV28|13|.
CASRQGVENIQYF
TGTGCCAGCAGACAGGGAGTAGAAAACATTCAGTACTTC
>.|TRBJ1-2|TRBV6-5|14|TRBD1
CASSYGQGNYGYTF
TGTGCCAGCAGTTACGGACAGGGTAACTATGGCTACACCTTC
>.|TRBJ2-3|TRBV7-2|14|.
CASSLARGTDTQYF
TGTGCCAGCAGCTTAGCCCGGGGCACAGATACGCAGTATTTT
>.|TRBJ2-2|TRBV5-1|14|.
CASRVQGRNGELFF
TGCGCCAGCAGAGTACAGGGAAGGAACGGGGAGCTGTTTTTT
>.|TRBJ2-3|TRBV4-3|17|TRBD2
CASSQTKTSGSADTQYF
TGCGCCAGCAGCCAAACTAAGACTAGCGGGAGTGCAGATACGCAGTATTTT
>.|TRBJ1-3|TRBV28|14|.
CASSFSDTGNTIYF
TGTGCCAGCAGTTTTTCCGACACTGGAAACACCATATATTTT
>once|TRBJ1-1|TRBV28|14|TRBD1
CASRQGGGNTEAFF
TGTGCCAGCAGACAGGGGGGGGGAAACACTGAAGCTTTCTTT
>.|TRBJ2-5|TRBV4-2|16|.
CASSQDVSRAGETQYF
TGTGCCAGCAGCCAAGACGTCTCTCGCGCCGGGGAGACCCAGTACTTC
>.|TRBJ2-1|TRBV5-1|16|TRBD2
CASSLLLAGVNNEQFF
TGCGCCAGCAGCTTACTGTTGGCGGGGGTAAATAATGAGCAGTTCTTC
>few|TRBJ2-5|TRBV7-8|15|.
CASSTHDPPGETQYF
TGTGCCAGCAGCACCCACGACCCTCCAGGGGAGACCCAGTACTTC
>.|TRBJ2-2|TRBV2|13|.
CASRDQRAGELFF
TGTGCCAGCAGAGATCAGCGGGCCGGGGAGCTGTTTTTT
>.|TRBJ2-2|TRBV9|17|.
CASSVGGWGRIPGELFF
TGTGCCAGCAGCGTAGGGGGGTGGGGGCGAATCCCCGGGGAGCTGTTTTTT
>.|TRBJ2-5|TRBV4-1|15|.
CASSQEASFTETQYF
TGCGCCAGCAGCCAAGAAGCTAGCTTTACAGAGACCCAGTACTTC